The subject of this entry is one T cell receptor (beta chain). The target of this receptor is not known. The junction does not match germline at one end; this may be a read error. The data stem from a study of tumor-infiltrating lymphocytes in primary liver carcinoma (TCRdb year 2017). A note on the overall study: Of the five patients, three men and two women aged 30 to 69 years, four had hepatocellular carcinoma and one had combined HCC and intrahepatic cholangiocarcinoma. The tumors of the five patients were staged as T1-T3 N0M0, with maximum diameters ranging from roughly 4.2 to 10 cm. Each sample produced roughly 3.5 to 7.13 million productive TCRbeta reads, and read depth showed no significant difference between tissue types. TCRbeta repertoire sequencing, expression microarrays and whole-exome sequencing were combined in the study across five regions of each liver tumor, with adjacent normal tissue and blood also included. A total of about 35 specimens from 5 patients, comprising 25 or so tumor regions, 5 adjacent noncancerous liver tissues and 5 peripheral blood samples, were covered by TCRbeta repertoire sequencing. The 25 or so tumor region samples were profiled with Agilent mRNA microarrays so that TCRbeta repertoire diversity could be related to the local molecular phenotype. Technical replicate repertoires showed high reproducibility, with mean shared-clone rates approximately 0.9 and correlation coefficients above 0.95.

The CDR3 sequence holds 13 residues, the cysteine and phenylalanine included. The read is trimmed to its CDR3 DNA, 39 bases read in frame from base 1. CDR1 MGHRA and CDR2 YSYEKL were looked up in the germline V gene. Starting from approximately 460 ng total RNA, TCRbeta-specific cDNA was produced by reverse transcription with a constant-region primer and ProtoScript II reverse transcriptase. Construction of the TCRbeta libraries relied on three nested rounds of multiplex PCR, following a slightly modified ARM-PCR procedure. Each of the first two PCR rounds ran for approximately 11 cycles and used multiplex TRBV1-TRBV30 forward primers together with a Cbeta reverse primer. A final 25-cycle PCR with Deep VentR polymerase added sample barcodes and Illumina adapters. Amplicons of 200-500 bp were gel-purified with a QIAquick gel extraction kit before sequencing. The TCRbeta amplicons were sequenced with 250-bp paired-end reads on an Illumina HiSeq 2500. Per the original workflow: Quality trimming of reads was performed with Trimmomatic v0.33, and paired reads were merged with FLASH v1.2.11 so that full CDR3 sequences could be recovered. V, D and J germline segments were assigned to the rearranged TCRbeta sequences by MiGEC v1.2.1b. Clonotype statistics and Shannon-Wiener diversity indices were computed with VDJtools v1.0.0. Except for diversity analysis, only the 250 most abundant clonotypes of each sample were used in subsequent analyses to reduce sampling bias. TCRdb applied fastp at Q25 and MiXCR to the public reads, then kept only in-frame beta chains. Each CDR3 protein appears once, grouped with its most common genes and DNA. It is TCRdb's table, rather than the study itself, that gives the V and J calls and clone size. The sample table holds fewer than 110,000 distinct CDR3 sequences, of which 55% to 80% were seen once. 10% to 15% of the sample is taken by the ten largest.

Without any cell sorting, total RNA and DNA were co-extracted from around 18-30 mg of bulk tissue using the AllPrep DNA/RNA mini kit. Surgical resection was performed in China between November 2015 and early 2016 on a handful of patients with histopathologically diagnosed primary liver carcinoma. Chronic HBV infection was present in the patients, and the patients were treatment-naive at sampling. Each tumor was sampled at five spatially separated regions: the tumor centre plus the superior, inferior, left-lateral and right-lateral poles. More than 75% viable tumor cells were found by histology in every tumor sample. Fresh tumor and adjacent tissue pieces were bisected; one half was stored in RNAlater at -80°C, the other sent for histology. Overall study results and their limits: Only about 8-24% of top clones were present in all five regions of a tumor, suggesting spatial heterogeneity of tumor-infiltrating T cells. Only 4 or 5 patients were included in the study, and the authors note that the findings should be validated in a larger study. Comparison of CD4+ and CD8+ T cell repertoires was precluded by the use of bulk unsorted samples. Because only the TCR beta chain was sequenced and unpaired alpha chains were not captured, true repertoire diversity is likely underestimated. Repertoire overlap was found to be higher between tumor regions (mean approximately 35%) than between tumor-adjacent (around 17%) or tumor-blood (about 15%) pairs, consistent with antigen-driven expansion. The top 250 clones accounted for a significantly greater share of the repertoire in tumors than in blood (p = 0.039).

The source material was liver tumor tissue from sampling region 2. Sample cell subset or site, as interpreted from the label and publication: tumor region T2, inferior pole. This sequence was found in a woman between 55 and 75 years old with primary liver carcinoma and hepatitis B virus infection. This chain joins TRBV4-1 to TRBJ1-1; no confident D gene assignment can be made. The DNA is TGCGCCAGCAGCCAGATGCCGCTGGATGAAGTTTTCTTT. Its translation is CASSQMPLDEVFF.